The sequence of this TCR beta chain was determined in a study of CD8 T cells in Susac syndrome. General study findings and limits: The peak of CD8+ clonal expansion in Susac was seen in TEMRA cells and active patients.

As to this clonotype: Its target is unknown.

An input of about 0.5 to 1 ug of RNA was subjected to reverse transcription using random hexamers. The method of amplification for TCR beta CDR3 was immunoSEQ multiplex PCR, covering 54 Vbeta and 13 Jbeta. TCRdb reanalysed the immunoSEQ multiplex PCR reads using MiXCR and keeps one entry per CDR3 protein. Counted here are some 140,000 distinct CDR3 sequences, approximately 95% occurring once; the ten biggest clones make up around 0.2%. The V and J ends lost 1 base and 2 bases, in that order; junction bases with no gene match: 2. CDR1 and CDR2 from the germline V gene are DFQATT and SNEGSKA (reference sequence). This CDR3 is built from 15 residues. The Susac syndrome patients fit the recently defined diagnostic criteria for definite or probable disease. While CD8+ and CD4+ T cells were isolated negatively, TEMRA cells were enriched by FACS.

The sample was CD8+ T cells from PBMCs. This chain connects TRBV20-1 to TRBJ2-3; 11 bases align to TRBD2. The clonotype originates from a human donor with Susac syndrome. CDR3 loop: CSARVLAGVTDTQYF. The CDR3 DNA reads as TGCAGTGCTAGAGTACTAGCGGGGGTCACAGATACGCAGTATTTT.